Given below is one TCR beta chain in context. Its cognate antigen is unknown. This record comes from a study of OX40 agonist ivuxolimab in advanced cancers. Turning to the study itself: While on treatment, patients had intravenous ivuxolimab at 0.01 to 10 mg/kg every 2 weeks. The eligibility criteria allowed prior anti-PD-1, anti-PD-L1 or anti-CTLA-4 therapy, and roughly 39% had some. Study outcomes and limitations: Among T cells, CD8+ cells averaged more expanded clones than CD4+ cells.

The germline CDR1 and CDR2 sequences are MNHEY and SVGAGI. Trimming removed 5 bases from V and 0 bases from J, with 7 bases in between. The length of the CDR3 is 14 residues. Here immunoSEQ multiplex PCR was the method, and the copy in TCRdb shows in-frame clones only, minus some. The profile shows 60,000 to 100,000 clones, roughly 84% of them singletons. The sequence was collected from an adult with an advanced solid tumor such as melanoma, head and neck, liver or kidney cancer. V gene TRBV6-5 combines with J gene TRBJ2-2; no definite D call. This material consisted of CD4+ or CD8+ T cells sorted from blood, taken in a trial of the OX40 agonist ivuxolimab. CDR3 residues: CASSLSANTGELFF. CDR3 DNA sequence: TGTGCCAGCAGTCTCTCCGCGAACACCGGGGAGCTGTTTTTT.